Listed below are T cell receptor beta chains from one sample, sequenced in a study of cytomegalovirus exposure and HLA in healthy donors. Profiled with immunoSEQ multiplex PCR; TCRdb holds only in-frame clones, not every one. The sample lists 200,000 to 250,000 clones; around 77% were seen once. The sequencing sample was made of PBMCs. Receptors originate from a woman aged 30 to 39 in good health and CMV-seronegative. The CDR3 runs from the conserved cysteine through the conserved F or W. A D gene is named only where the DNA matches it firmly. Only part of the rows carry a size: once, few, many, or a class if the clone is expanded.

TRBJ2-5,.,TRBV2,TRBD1,TGTGCCAGCAGTCCCGGGACAGCATCCCAAGAGACCCAGTACTTC,CASSPGTASQETQYF
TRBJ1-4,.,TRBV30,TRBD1,TGTGCCTGGGGACAGGGGGAAGAAAAACTGTTTTTT,CAWGQGEEKLFF
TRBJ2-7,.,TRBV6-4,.,TGTGCCAGCGGAGGGGGTCGGGGCGGGGGCGTCTACGAGCAGTACTTC,CASGGGRGGGVYEQYF
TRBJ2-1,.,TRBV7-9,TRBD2,TGTGCCAGCAGCCCCGGGACTAGCGCCGGAAGCTCCTACAATGAGCAGTTCTTC,CASSPGTSAGSSYNEQFF
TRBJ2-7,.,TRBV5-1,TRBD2,TGCGCCAGCAGCTTGGTGGGACTAGCGGGGTACGAGCAGTACTTC,CASSLVGLAGYEQYF
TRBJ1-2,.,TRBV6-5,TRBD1,TGTGCCAGCAGAACAGGGGGAGCCCCCTATGGCTACACCTTC,CASRTGGAPYGYTF
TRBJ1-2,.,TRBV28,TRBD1,TGTGCCAGCAGTCCCCAGACAGGGGAGGGTTATGGCTACACCTTC,CASSPQTGEGYGYTF
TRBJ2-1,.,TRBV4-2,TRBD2,TGTGCCAGCAGCTCCCGGGGACTACCAATTAATGAGCAGTTCTTC,CASSSRGLPINEQFF
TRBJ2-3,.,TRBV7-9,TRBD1,TGTGCCAGCAGCGTTTACCGGGACAGGGGGAGAGATACGCAGTATTTT,CASSVYRDRGRDTQYF
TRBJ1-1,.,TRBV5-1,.,TGCGCCAGCAGCACGGCCACGACAGGGAACACTGAAGCTTTCTTT,CASSTATTGNTEAFF
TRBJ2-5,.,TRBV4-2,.,TGTGCCAGCAGCCCCCCGGGGTTGGGAGAGACCCAGTACTTC,CASSPPGLGETQYF
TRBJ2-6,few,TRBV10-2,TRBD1,TGCGCCAGCAGCGGGGACAGGAGCTCTGGGGCCAACGTCCTGACTTTC,CASSGDRSSGANVLTF
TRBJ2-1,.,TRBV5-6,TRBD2,TGTGCCAGCAGCTTCCGGGACTACCAGCGCTACAATGAGCAGTTCTTC,CASSFRDYQRYNEQFF
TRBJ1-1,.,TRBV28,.,TGTGCCAGCAGCCTGACATCCCGGGGCACTGAAGCTTTCTTT,CASSLTSRGTEAFF
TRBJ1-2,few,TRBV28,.,TGTGCCAGCAGTTTAATTACAGGTGGCTACACCTTC,CASSLITGGYTF
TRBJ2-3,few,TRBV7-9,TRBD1,TGTGCCAGCAGCTCTAGACAGGGGAGCACAGATACGCAGTATTTT,CASSSRQGSTDTQYF
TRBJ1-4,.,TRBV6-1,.,TGTGCCAGCAGTGATGCGGCTGCAACTAATGAAAAACTGTTTTTT,CASSDAAATNEKLFF
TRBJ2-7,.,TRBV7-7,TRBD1,TGTGCTAGCAGCCTCGGGACAGGGGATGAGATAGGATACGAGCAGTACTTC,CASSLGTGDEIGYEQYF
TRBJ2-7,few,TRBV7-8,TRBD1,TGTGCCAGCAGCTTAGATCGGGACAGGGGCCTACTGTACTTC,CASSLDRDRGLLYF
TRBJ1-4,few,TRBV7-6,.,TGTGCCAGCAGCCCATGGTCCGGGTCCTTTAATGAAAAACTGTTTTTT,CASSPWSGSFNEKLFF
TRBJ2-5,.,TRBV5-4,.,TGTGCCAGCGCAAATATACAGCAGTACCAAGAGACCCAGTACTTC,CASANIQQYQETQYF
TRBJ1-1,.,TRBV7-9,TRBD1,TGTTCCAGCAGCCCTTTTAGGGGACAGGGGGAAGCTTTCTTT,CSSSPFRGQGEAFF
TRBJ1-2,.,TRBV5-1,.,TGCGCCAGCAGCCAGACCAGGGGTGCTAACTATGGCTACACCTTC,CASSQTRGANYGYTF
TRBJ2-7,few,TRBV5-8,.,TGTGCCAGCAGCTTGGATACCTACGAGCAGTACTTC,CASSLDTYEQYF
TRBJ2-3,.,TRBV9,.,TGTGCCAGCAGCGAAGCGGACACAGATACGCAGTATTTT,CASSEADTDTQYF
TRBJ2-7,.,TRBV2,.,TGTGCCAGCACCCGGACGGGACTCCGCTCCTACGAGCAGTACTTC,CASTRTGLRSYEQYF
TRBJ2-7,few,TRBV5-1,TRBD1,TGCGCCAGCAGGGACAGGGAGACCTACGAGCAGTACTTC,CASRDRETYEQYF
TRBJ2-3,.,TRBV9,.,TGTGCCAGCAGCGTCCCTGAAGGGGGACGCTACACAGATACGCAGTATTTT,CASSVPEGGRYTDTQYF
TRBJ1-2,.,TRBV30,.,TGTGCCTGGTCACCTACTAACTATGGCTACACCTTC,CAWSPTNYGYTF
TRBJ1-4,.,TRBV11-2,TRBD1,TGTGCCAGCAGCTTAGTTTGGACAGGGAATGAAAAACTGTTTTTT,CASSLVWTGNEKLFF
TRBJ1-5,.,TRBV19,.,TGTGCCAGTAGTATCCGACAGATAAATCAGCCCCAGCATTTT,CASSIRQINQPQHF
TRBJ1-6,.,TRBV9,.,TGTGCCAGCAGCGTAGCACAGGGATCTTCACCCCTCCACTTT,CASSVAQGSSPLHF
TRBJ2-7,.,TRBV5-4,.,TGTGCCAGCAGCTTATCCGGGGGAGAGCAGTACTTC,CASSLSGGEQYF
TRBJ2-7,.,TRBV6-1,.,TGTGCCAGCGCGGCGGTCGTCTACTACGAGCAGTACTTC,CASAAVVYYEQYF
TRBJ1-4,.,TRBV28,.,TGTGCCAGCCACCAGGGCCCAAATGAAAAACTGTTTTTT,CASHQGPNEKLFF
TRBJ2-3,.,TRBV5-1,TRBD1,TGCGCCAGCAGCCCGGACAGGGAGAGGGATACGCAGTATTTT,CASSPDRERDTQYF
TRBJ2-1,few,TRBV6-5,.,TGTGCCAGCAGCCACTCCCTGCACAATGAGCAGTTCTTC,CASSHSLHNEQFF
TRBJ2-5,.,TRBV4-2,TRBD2,TGTGCCAGCAGCCAAATAGCGGGAGGGCCGGCGGAGACCCAGTACTTC,CASSQIAGGPAETQYF
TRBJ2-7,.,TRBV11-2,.,TGTGCCAGCAGCTTAGATGAGGCAGCGAGGTACGAGCAGTACTTC,CASSLDEAARYEQYF
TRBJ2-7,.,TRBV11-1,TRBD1,TGTGCCAGCAGCCAAACCGACAGGGGGGTCTACGAGCAGTACTTC,CASSQTDRGVYEQYF
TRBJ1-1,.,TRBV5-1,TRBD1,TGCGCCAGCAGCTTAGGACAGGGGATCACTGAAGCTTTCTTT,CASSLGQGITEAFF
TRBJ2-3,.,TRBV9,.,TGTGCCAGCAGCGTAGGCGCTAGCGTGGGCACAGATACGCAGTATTTT,CASSVGASVGTDTQYF
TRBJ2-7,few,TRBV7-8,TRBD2,TGTGCCAGCAGCTTATCGGGACTAATCAACGAGCAGTACTTC,CASSLSGLINEQYF
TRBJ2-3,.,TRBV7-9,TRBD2,TGTGCCAGCAGCTTAGTTCCTATAGCGGGCCCGACTTTCACAGATACGCAGTATTTT,CASSLVPIAGPTFTDTQYF
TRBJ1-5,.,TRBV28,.,TGTGCCAGCAGCTATGATCAGCCCCAGCATTTT,CASSYDQPQHF
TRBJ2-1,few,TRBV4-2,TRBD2,TGTGCCAGCAGCCCCGAATCTAGCGGCAAGTACAATGAGCAGTTCTTC,CASSPESSGKYNEQFF
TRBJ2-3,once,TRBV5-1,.,TGCGCCAGCAGCCCGGGGTCCAGCAGGGATACGCAGTATTTT,CASSPGSSRDTQYF
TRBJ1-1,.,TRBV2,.,TGTGCCAGCAGCGTCGCCAGGGCTTACACTGAAGCTTTCTTT,CASSVARAYTEAFF
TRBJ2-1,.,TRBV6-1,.,TGTGCCAGCAGTCTCTCGGGACTCTCCTACAATGAGCAGTTCTTC,CASSLSGLSYNEQFF
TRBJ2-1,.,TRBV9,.,TGTGCCAGCAGCGTAGGACTTTTCAATGAGCAGTTCTTC,CASSVGLFNEQFF
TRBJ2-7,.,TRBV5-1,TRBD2,TGCGCCAGCAGCGGAAAGCGGGAGGCACCCTACGAGCAGTACTTC,CASSGKREAPYEQYF
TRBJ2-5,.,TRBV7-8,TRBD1,TGTGCCAGCAGCTCGCTGACAGGGGAGGAGACCCAGTACTTC,CASSSLTGEETQYF
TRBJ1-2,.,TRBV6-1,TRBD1,TGTGCCAGCAGTGTTTACGGACAGGGGATGAGAGGATATGGCTACACCTTC,CASSVYGQGMRGYGYTF
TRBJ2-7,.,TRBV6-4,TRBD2,TGTGCCAGCAGACCTCGACTAGCGGGAGGATTCTCCTACGAGCAGTACTTC,CASRPRLAGGFSYEQYF
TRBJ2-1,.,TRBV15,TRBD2,TGTGCCACCAGCAGGAGGACTAGCGGGAGCGCATACTCCTACAATGAGCAGTTCTTC,CATSRRTSGSAYSYNEQFF